This passage covers 16 T cell receptor beta chains from one sample sequenced in a study of regulatory T cells in long-lasting Graves disease. Construction of the TCR beta libraries employed iRepertoire HTBI primers in conjunction with Arm-PCR of CDR3 regions. One entry per CDR3 protein, called by TCRdb with MiXCR from the multiplex PCR reads. The top ten hold around 12% of the sample, which has roughly 610,000 distinct CDR3 sequences, about 16% seen once. Time point of the sample: newly diagnosed GD, antithyroid drugs for less than 3 months. PBMCs provided the RNA from which the TCR library was made. In addition, the sample was reused for a study of T cells in Graves' hyperthyroidism and ophthalmopathy.

The sample was peripheral blood mononuclear cells (PBMCs), taken at new diagnosis, from a patient treated with antithyroid drugs. Receptor source: a young man with Graves disease.

This clonotype was found many times. V is TRBV28 and J is TRBJ1-1, with 9 bases aligning to TRBD1. Germline CDR1 reads MDHEN; CDR2 reads SYDVKM. V lost 6 bases, J lost 2 bases, and 7 bases stayed unmatched. The length of the CDR3 is 15 residues. The chain's CDR3 is CASSSRDRANTEAFF. The CDR3 DNA sequence: TGTGCCAGCAGCAGCCGGGACAGGGCCAACACTGAAGCTTTCTTT. The full variable domain, with the rest looked up from reference TRBV28 and TRBJ1-1, is DVKVTQSSRYLVKRTGEKVFLECVQDMDHENMFWYRQDPGLGLRLIYFSYDVKMKEKGDIPEGYSVSREKKERFSLILESASTNQTSMYLCASSSRDRANTEAFFGQGTRLTVV.

The chain carries TRBV15 and TRBJ1-3; D remains ambiguous. Germline V lookup: CDR1 LNHNV, CDR2 YYDKDF (reference sequence). V was clipped by 8 bases and J by 1 base, with 9 bases between them. The CDR3 spans 13 residues. CDR3 DNA sequence: TGTGCCACCTCAGTCGGTTCTGGAAACACCATATATTTT. Residues: CATSVGSGNTIYF.

This clonotype was counted ten times or more. The genes are TRBV6-2 or TRBV6-3 and TRBJ2-3; 8 bases agree with TRBD2. With V trimmed by 7 bases and J by 12 bases, 15 bases remained unmatched. The CDR3 has 14 amino acids. Per germline, CDR1 MNHEY and CDR2 SVGEGT. CDR3 nucleotides: TGTGCCAGCACCAGTAAACTAGCGGACCCATCCCAGTATTTT. Amino acid sequence: CASTSKLADPSQYF.

This clonotype has a handful of counts. V gene TRBV5-1 combines with J gene TRBJ1-1; D ambiguous. CDR3 length: 15 residues. Trimming left V 4 bases short and J 3 bases short, with 16 bases between. CDR1 and CDR2 from the germline V gene are SGHRS and YFSETQ. The CDR3 DNA sequence: TGCGCCAGCAGCCCGGGGAGTCCCGGAGACACTGAAGCTTTCTTT. Translating gives CASSPGSPGDTEAFF.

Ten or more counts support this clonotype. V and J are TRBV11-2 and TRBJ2-1, with TRBD2 as a possible D gene (5 bases). Trimming took off 1 base at V and 5 bases at J, with 9 bases between the two ends. The CDR3 consists of 14 residues. Germline CDR1 is SGHAT and CDR2 is FQNNGV. CDR3 region: CASSLVLGDNEQFF. The CDR3 DNA follows: TGTGCCAGCAGCTTAGTTCTCGGGGACAATGAGCAGTTCTTC.

As regards this clonotype: The junction departs from germline at one end; a sequencing error may be responsible. The chain employs TRBV6-5 and TRBJ1-1; tentative D call: TRBD1 (5 bases). Germline CDR1 is MNHEY and CDR2 is SVGAGI. The CDR3 runs to 16 residues. In DNA form, the CDR3 reads TGTACCAGCAGTTACTCGTCCCGAGGGGTGGAGACTGAAGCTTTCTTT. This encodes CTSSYSSRGVETEAFF.

This clonotype was seen at least ten times. The chain employs TRBV12-3 or TRBV12-4 and TRBJ1-5; no firm D call. The V gene lost 0 bases and the J gene lost 7 bases, with 7 bases spanning the gap. The CDR3 extends over 13 amino acids. CDR3 sequence (DNA): TGTGCCAGCAGTTTAGCAGGGCGGCAGCCCCAGCATTTT. Amino acid sequence: CASSLAGRQPQHF.

This clonotype was observed a few times. This chain joins TRBV20-1 and TRBJ2-5; TRBD1 matches at 8 bases. Germline assignment: CDR1 DFQATT and CDR2 SNEGSKA (reference sequence). V lost 6 bases, J lost 2 bases, and 8 bases stayed unmatched. The CDR3 sequence is 14 residues long. The CDR3, as DNA: TGCAGTGCCCAAGGACAGGGTTTACAAGAGACCCAGTACTTC. It codes for CSAQGQGLQETQYF.

This chain joins TRBV24-1 and TRBJ2-3, with 11 bases matching TRBD1. Germline trimming cut 3 bases from V and 5 bases from J; bases unmatched to any gene: 3. The CDR3 is made up of 15 amino acids. Germline V CDR1 and CDR2: KGHDR, SFDVKD. In nucleotides, the CDR3 is TGTGCCACCAGTGATCCTGGGACAGGGGGAGATACGCAGTATTTT. It is translated as CATSDPGTGGDTQYF.

V usage is TRBV29-1 and J usage is TRBJ2-3, with D tentatively TRBD2 (6 bases). From germline, CDR1 is SQVTM and CDR2 ANQGSEA. CDR3 length equals 14 residues. Trimming shortened V by 7 bases and J by 0 bases, and 14 bases separated the two germline ends. In DNA form, the CDR3 reads TGCAGCGCCCGAACTGGGGGGAGCACAGATACGCAGTATTTT. Its protein is CSARTGGSTDTQYF.

V usage is TRBV27 and J usage is TRBJ2-4; possibly TRBD2 for D (6 bases). This CDR3 has 16 residues. Trimming removed 6 bases from V and 0 bases from J, with 15 bases in between. Germline CDR1 reads MNHEY; CDR2 reads SMNVEV (reference sequence). The CDR3 loop reads CASRRSGILAKNIQYF. In DNA, the CDR3 is TGTGCCAGCAGACGTAGCGGAATCTTAGCCAAAAACATTCAGTACTTC.

Many counts were recorded for this clonotype. This chain links TRBV7-9 with TRBJ2-1, with 15 bases that match TRBD2. V trimming: 6 bases; J trimming: 6 bases; junction bases outside the gene matches: 6. This CDR3 is built from 16 residues. CDR1 is SEHNR, CDR2 FQNEAQ, per germline (reference sequence). The CDR3 DNA reads TGTGCCAGCAGGCTCGGGACTAGCGGGAGGTTCAATGAGCAGTTCTTC. Its translation: CASRLGTSGRFNEQFF.

Only a few counts were recorded for this clonotype. This chain links TRBV28 with TRBJ2-2; TRBD2 is a possible D gene (6 bases). The CDR3 spans 16 residues. Germline assignment: CDR1 MDHEN and CDR2 SYDVKM. V was shortened by 5 bases and J by 4 bases, with 17 bases between the two germline ends. The CDR3 sequence: CASSTGTRPGTGELFF. The CDR3 nucleotides are TGTGCCAGCAGTACGGGGACTCGCCCGGGCACCGGGGAGCTGTTTTTT.

This clonotype was picked up many times. V and J are TRBV20-1 and TRBJ2-7; 11 bases line up with TRBD1. The junction had 14 bases not matched to a gene; V was cut back by 5 bases and J by 5 bases. The CDR3 spans 16 residues. Germline-derived CDR1 and CDR2 are DFQATT and SNEGSKA (reference sequence). For the CDR3, the DNA is TGCAGTGCTGCCGCCCCGTCGGGACAGGGGGACAACGAGCAGTACTTC. Protein: CSAAAPSGQGDNEQYF.

V gene TRBV6-2 or TRBV6-3 combines with J gene TRBJ2-1, with D perhaps matching TRBD1 or TRBD2 (5 bases each). Trimming removed 6 bases from V and 9 bases from J, with 15 bases in between. The V gene's germline CDR1 is MNHEY and CDR2 SVGEGT. CDR3 size: 13 residues. The CDR3, as DNA: TGTGCCAGCAGCCCAAGGGAGAGGGGTGAGCAGTTCTTC. As protein: CASSPRERGEQFF.

The CDR3 loop reads CASSLGVSHRGDRPYEQYF. The CDR3 DNA is TGTGCCAGCAGCTTAGGAGTCTCCCATCGCGGGGACAGACCCTACGAGCAGTACTTC. The rearrangement joins TRBV9 to TRBJ2-7; TRBD1 is a possible D gene (7 bases). The V end lost 4 bases, the J end lost 2 bases, and 28 bases lay between the germline ends. CDR3 size: 19 residues. Germline CDR1 SGDLS, CDR2 YYNGEE.